Listed below are T cell receptor beta chains from one sample, sequenced in a study of T cells in Graves' hyperthyroidism and ophthalmopathy. Using its own MiXCR run on the multiplex PCR reads, TCRdb lists one record per CDR3 protein. The sample includes over 400,000 distinct CDR3 sequences, less than 25% of them seen just once. The sequenced sample was blood. Receptors originate from a woman aged 70-85 years with Graves' ophthalmopathy. The CDR3 runs from the conserved cysteine through the conserved F or W. D genes are given only for firm matches. Size values are once, few and many counts, or a class for expanded clones, and some rows have none.

.	TRBV3-1	TRBD2	TRBJ2-1	TGTGCCAGCAGCCAAGAGGCGACTTTAGCGGGAGGCAATGAGCAGTTCTTC	CASSQEATLAGGNEQFF
.	TRBV6-9	.	TRBJ2-5	TGTGCCAGCAGCTACAGGACGGTCCAAGAGACCCAGTACTTC	CASSYRTVQETQYF
.	TRBV5-1	TRBD1	TRBJ1-2	TGCGCCAGCAGTTGGGGACAGAGAGATGGCTACACCTTC	CASSWGQRDGYTF
few	TRBV11-2	.	TRBJ1-1	TGTGCCAGCACCATGGGGTACGGGGAATTGAACACTGAAGCTTTCTTT	CASTMGYGELNTEAFF
.	TRBV5-1	TRBD2	TRBJ2-1	TGCGCCAGCAGCCTTAGCGGGAGGGCCGGTCATGAGCAGTTCTTC	CASSLSGRAGHEQFF
many	TRBV5-1	.	TRBJ2-2	TGCGCCAGCAGCTATCAGGGTCCCGGGGAGCTGTTTTTT	CASSYQGPGELFF
.	TRBV15	.	TRBJ2-3	TGTGCCACCAGCAGAGCCAGACCTAGGGACAATGAGGATACGCAGTATTTT	CATSRARPRDNEDTQYF
few	TRBV5-1	TRBD1	TRBJ2-3	TGCGCCAGCAGCTTCTTTGGACAGGGGACAGATACGCAGTATTTT	CASSFFGQGTDTQYF
many	TRBV2	.	TRBJ1-5	TGTGCCAGCAATCCCAAACGGGGGAATCAGCCCCAGCATTTT	CASNPKRGNQPQHF
few	TRBV2	.	TRBJ1-3	TGTGCCAGCAGAAGACAGAATTTAAGCTCTGGAAACACCATATATTTT	CASRRQNLSSGNTIYF
.	TRBV5-1	TRBD2	TRBJ2-2	TGCGCCAGCAGGGCTAGCGGGAGAGGAGGAGCCGGGGAGCTGTTTTTT	CASRASGRGGAGELFF
few	TRBV3-1	.	TRBJ1-2	TGTGCCAGCAGCCAACCCGGGTCGCCCGGGGGCTACACCTTC	CASSQPGSPGGYTF
few	TRBV19	.	TRBJ2-1	TGTGCCAGTAGTATGGCCGGGAACCCGGGTGAGCAGTTCTTC	CASSMAGNPGEQFF
few	TRBV7-2	TRBD1	TRBJ2-1	TGTGCCAGCAGTTCCCGGACAGGGGAGGGTCAGTTCTTC	CASSSRTGEGQFF
many	TRBV2	.	TRBJ1-2	TGTGCCAGCAGTCCTTTGGAGGGGGTCTACACCTTC	CASSPLEGVYTF
.	TRBV7-2	TRBD1	TRBJ1-1	TGTGCCAGCAGCTTAGGCCGCGGGACAGGGTCCGCTTTCTTT	CASSLGRGTGSAFF
.	TRBV19	.	TRBJ1-5	TGTGCCAGTAGTATCGAGGGGCAGGACCTTCGGCCCCAGCATTTT	CASSIEGQDLRPQHF
many	TRBV28	.	TRBJ1-1	TGTGCCAGCAGACAACAGGGAACTGAAGCTTTCTTT	CASRQQGTEAFF
few	TRBV27	.	TRBJ2-6	TGTGCCAGCAGAGCCACGGCCACTCCCGGGGCCAACGTCCTGACTTTC	CASRATATPGANVLTF
many	TRBV12-3/TRBV12-4	TRBD2	TRBJ2-1	TGTGCCAGCGGTAGCGGGAACAACAATGAGCAGTTCTTC	CASGSGNNNEQFF
few	TRBV29-1	.	TRBJ2-5	TGCAGCTCCGGGACTTCTCAAGAGACCCAGTACTTC	CSSGTSQETQYF
.	TRBV19	TRBD1	TRBJ2-7	TGTGCCAGTAGTATCGCGACAGGGGGACTAAAGGGCTACGAGCAGTACTTC	CASSIATGGLKGYEQYF
.	TRBV27	.	TRBJ1-1	TGTGCCAGCAGTTTTAAGGGGAACACTGAAGCTTTCTTT	CASSFKGNTEAFF
.	TRBV5-4	.	TRBJ1-2	TGTGCCAGCAGCCCCGGTGAAGGGGCCAGGGGCTACACCTTC	CASSPGEGARGYTF
few	TRBV27	.	TRBJ1-4	TGTGCCAGCAAGTTTATCGGTAATGAAAAACTGTTTTTT	CASKFIGNEKLFF
few	TRBV20-1	.	TRBJ1-1	TGCAGTGCTAGAGTCATGGTTTGGGGACGGGGTGAAGCTTTCTTT	CSARVMVWGRGEAFF
many	TRBV12-5	.	TRBJ2-2	TGTGCTAGTGGTTTGGTACGTCTGGCGGGGTGGAACACCGGGGAGCTGTTTTTT	CASGLVRLAGWNTGELFF
many	TRBV28	.	TRBJ1-2	TGTGCCAGCTACCCCTTCGGGGAGGAGAATTATGGCTACACCTTC	CASYPFGEENYGYTF
many	TRBV29-1	TRBD2	TRBJ2-7	TGCAGCGTTGTAGTGGCGGGAGCATTAGACGGCGAGCAGTACTTC	CSVVVAGALDGEQYF
few	TRBV28	.	TRBJ1-6	TGTGCCAGCAGGCGGGGGGAGGGCTATAATTCACCCCTCCACTTT	CASRRGEGYNSPLHF
.	TRBV20-1	TRBD2	TRBJ2-1	TGCAGTGCCTTCCATTTAGCGGGAGGCTACAATGAGCAGTTCTTC	CSAFHLAGGYNEQFF
few	TRBV19	.	TRBJ2-5	TGTGCCAGTAGTAACAGGGAAGAGACCCAGTACTTC	CASSNREETQYF
many	TRBV5-8	TRBD1	TRBJ2-1	TGTGCCAGCAGCTTGGGGGGGACAGGGTATGAGCAGTTCTTC	CASSLGGTGYEQFF
few	TRBV6-2/TRBV6-3	TRBD1	TRBJ2-7	TGTGCCAGCAGGCTGACAGGGAACGCCTACGAGCAGTACTTC	CASRLTGNAYEQYF
many	TRBV12-3/TRBV12-4	.	TRBJ1-5	TGTGCCAGCAGCTTCGCAGGTAGCAATCAGCCCCAGCATTTT	CASSFAGSNQPQHF
.	TRBV3-1	.	TRBJ2-2	TGTGCCAGCAGCCAAGGGGGAAGCACCGGGGAGCTGTTTTTT	CASSQGGSTGELFF
.	TRBV20-1	TRBD1	TRBJ2-3	TGCAGTGCTAGGACAGGGGCATCTAATACGCAGTATTTT	CSARTGASNTQYF
few	TRBV10-1	TRBD1	TRBJ2-7	TGCGCCAGCAGTGATATAAGGACAGGGGGTCAGGGCGAGCAGTACTTC	CASSDIRTGGQGEQYF
.	TRBV20-1	.	TRBJ2-5	TGCAGTGCTAGAGAAACCAACCAAGAGACCCAGTACTTC	CSARETNQETQYF
.	TRBV11-2	TRBD2	TRBJ2-3	TGTGCCAGCAGCTCCTTAGCGGGAGTTAGCACAGATACGCAGTATTTT	CASSSLAGVSTDTQYF
.	TRBV5-1	TRBD2	TRBJ2-1	TGCGCCAGCAGCCCCTTTATGGCGGGAGAGATGAATGAGCAGTTCTTC	CASSPFMAGEMNEQFF
.	TRBV11-1	TRBD2	TRBJ2-1	TGTGCCAGCAGCTTAGGTACTGGACTAGCGAGATACAATGAGCAGTTCTTC	CASSLGTGLARYNEQFF
few	TRBV9	.	TRBJ2-5	TGTGCCAGCAGCGTAGTAGGGCAGGGTCTTTGGGAGACCCAGTACTTC	CASSVVGQGLWETQYF
many	TRBV7-9	.	TRBJ2-7	TGTGCCAGCAGCTTGGCGGGACTCCTCTACGAGCAGTACTTC	CASSLAGLLYEQYF
.	TRBV6-1	TRBD2	TRBJ2-3	TGTGCCAGCAGACCCCAGCGGGGCCGGATAGATACGCAGTATTTT	CASRPQRGRIDTQYF
once	TRBV6-2/TRBV6-3	.	TRBJ2-3	TGTGCCAGCAGCGAGCGGGTGAGGTGGTCCAGCACAGATACGCAGTATTTT	CASSERVRWSSTDTQYF
many	TRBV12-5	TRBD2	TRBJ2-1	TGTGCTAGTGGTGTGGGGGCGGGGGGCTCCTACAATGAGCAGTTCTTC	CASGVGAGGSYNEQFF
few	TRBV2	.	TRBJ1-2	TGTGCCAGCAGTGAGATGGGGCAGGGAAGGAACTATGGCTACACCTTC	CASSEMGQGRNYGYTF
few	TRBV4-3	.	TRBJ2-7	TGCGCCAGCAGCCAAGGGTCAAGTTTCGAGCAGTACTTC	CASSQGSSFEQYF
.	TRBV3-1	TRBD2	TRBJ2-3	TGTGCCAGCAGCCATACAGCGGGACCCGCCACAGATACGCAGTATTTT	CASSHTAGPATDTQYF
many	TRBV7-9	.	TRBJ1-1	TGTGCCAGCACCATGGGTCCCCATGAAGCTTTCTTT	CASTMGPHEAFF
.	TRBV10-3	TRBD1	TRBJ1-1	TGTGCCATCAGTGGAGACAGGGGAGCTGAAGCTTTCTTT	CAISGDRGAEAFF
.	TRBV12-3/TRBV12-4	TRBD2	TRBJ2-1	TGTGCCAGCATTCCCGGACTAGCGAGCTCCTACAATGAGCAGTTCTTC	CASIPGLASSYNEQFF
many	TRBV6-2/TRBV6-3	TRBD2	TRBJ2-3	TGTGCCAGCAGTACTCCTACTAGCGGGAGCGGGGATACGCAGTATTTT	CASSTPTSGSGDTQYF
.	TRBV6-6	.	TRBJ2-7	TGTGCCAGCAGTTACCCAGCTGGAGGGGAGGTAGCGCAGTACTTC	CASSYPAGGEVAQYF